These 9 T cell receptor beta chains came from one sample sequenced in a study of early stage breast cancer tumors. Profiled with immunoSEQ multiplex PCR; TCRdb holds only in-frame clones, not every one. The table has more than 60,000 clones, 79% seen once. Material for sequencing was blood. The source of these receptors is a person aged 55 to 75 with breast cancer.

The chain is built from TRBV19 and TRBJ2-3; TRBD1 matches at 7 bases. The germline V gene encodes CDR1 LNHDA and CDR2 SQIVND (reference sequence). CDR3 size: 16 residues. Trimming cost V 5 bases and J 1 base; bases outside gene matches: 9. The CDR3 DNA follows: TGTGCCAGTAGTTTGACAGGGCCGCTGGGCACAGATACGCAGTATTTT. Amino acid sequence: CASSLTGPLGTDTQYF.

The chain links TRBV2 to TRBJ1-4; tentatively, D is TRBD1 (6 bases). The CDR3 is 14 amino acids. The V gene's germline CDR1 is SNHLY and CDR2 FYNNEI. The V end lost 6 bases, the J end lost 8 bases, and 16 bases lay between the germline ends. In DNA, the CDR3 is TGTGCCAGCAGCCGACAGGAGAAATCCGAAAAACTGTTTTTT. Translating it yields CASSRQEKSEKLFF. The full variable domain, with the rest looked up from reference TRBV2 and TRBJ1-4, is EPEVTQTPSHQVTQMGQEVILRCVPISNHLYFYWYRQILGQKVEFLVSFYNNEISEKSEIFDDQFSVERPDGSNFTLKIRSTKLEDSAMYFCASSRQEKSEKLFFGSGTQLSVL.

The J gene is TRBJ1-4, the V gene TRBV28; possible D gene TRBD1, 5 bases. The CDR3 runs to 16 residues. The V end was cut by 3 bases, the J end by 0 bases, with 11 bases between. Germline-derived CDR1 and CDR2 are MDHEN and SYDVKM. The CDR3 DNA reads TGTGCCAGCAGTTTCCCTCGGGGGACAACTAATGAAAAACTGTTTTTT. Translation gives CASSFPRGTTNEKLFF.

J is TRBJ1-2 and V is TRBV28; D not certain. From germline, CDR1 is MDHEN and CDR2 SYDVKM. The CDR3 extends over 12 amino acids. Trimming pared 2 bases from V and 8 bases from J, leaving 9 bases between. The CDR3 region is CASSLTDPGYTF. The CDR3, as DNA: TGTGCCAGCAGTTTAACAGATCCGGGCTACACCTTC.

The rearrangement joins TRBV27 to TRBJ1-2; maybe TRBD1 (5 bases). Germline CDR1 is MNHEY and CDR2 is SMNVEV (reference sequence). CDR3 size: 17 residues. Between the trimmed V and J ends, which lost 0 bases and 4 bases, there was a span of 18 bases. The CDR3, as DNA: TGTGCCAGCAGTTTATCGTTTGGGCAGGGTAGTATCTATGGCTACACCTTC. Protein sequence: CASSLSFGQGSIYGYTF.

The V call is TRBV7-8, the J call TRBJ2-3, with 9 bases identical to TRBD1. Looked up from germline, CDR1 is SGHVS and CDR2 is FQNEAQ. V trimming: 4 bases; J trimming: 4 bases; junction bases outside the gene matches: 9. The CDR3 sequence is 16 residues long. The CDR3 coding sequence is TGTGCCAGCAGCTATACCGGGACAGGGAACGCAGATACGCAGTATTTT. It yields the protein CASSYTGTGNADTQYF.

The V call is TRBV6-6, the J call TRBJ2-4; D is unclear. This CDR3 has 13 residues. Germline V lookup: CDR1 MNHNY, CDR2 SVGAGI (reference sequence). Trimming took off 2 bases at V and 6 bases at J, with 8 bases between the two ends. The CDR3 DNA reads TGTGCCAGCAGTTACGACGCGGTAAACATTCAGTACTTC. It specifies CASSYDAVNIQYF.

V usage is TRBV11-2 and J usage is TRBJ1-2, with 10 bases matching TRBD1. The germline CDR1 and CDR2 sequences are SGHAT and FQNNGV. V lost 3 bases, J lost 5 bases, and 3 bases stayed unmatched. This CDR3 has 14 amino acids. The CDR3 loop reads CASSLDRGSYGYTF. DNA of the CDR3: TGTGCCAGCAGCTTGGACAGGGGGTCATATGGCTACACCTTC.

J is TRBJ2-3 and V is TRBV30; possible D gene TRBD2, 5 bases. The CDR3 spans 12 residues. Germline-derived CDR1 and CDR2 are GTSNPN and SVGIG (reference sequence). Trimming left V 2 bases short and J 6 bases short, with 9 bases between. CDR3 nucleotides: TGTGCCTGGAGTCCGGGGTGGGATACGCAGTATTTT. It translates to CAWSPGWDTQYF.